The next 27 T cell receptor beta chains were all read from a single sample in a study of blood T cell repertoires in COVID-19. The assay was immunoSEQ multiplex PCR, and TCRdb's table has in-frame clones only and misses some. The sample holds a few hundred thousand clones; approximately 86% are singletons and the top ten take around 2.1%. Sequenced input: peripheral blood. The receptors here all came from a man in his late teens or twenties with active or convalescent COVID-19.

The chain carries TRBV27 and TRBJ2-7; TRBD1 agrees at 7 bases. The CDR3 is 13 amino acids. V lost 5 bases and J lost 1; bases outside the gene matches: 2. Germline CDR1 MNHEY, CDR2 SMNVEV (reference sequence). The CDR3 spells CASSNRGSYEQYF. For the CDR3, the DNA is TGTGCCAGCAGTAACAGGGGATCCTACGAGCAGTACTTC.

Regarding this clone: Sequence at one end of the junction differs from germline and may be a read error. The chain is built from TRBV28 and TRBJ1-2; 7 bases fit TRBD1. The CDR3 has 15 residues. The germline V gene has CDR1 MDHEN and CDR2 SYDVKM. CDR3 residues: CASSLSPGQNYGYTF. CDR3 DNA: TGTGCCAGCAGCTTATCACCGGGACAGAACTATGGCTACACCTTC.

In this sample, this clone turned up once. The CDR3 nucleotides are TGTGCCAGTAGTTCGATCCGGGACACCAATCAGCCCCAGCATTTT. It encodes CASSSIRDTNQPQHF. The chain recombines TRBV19 with TRBJ1-5; weak D call: TRBD1 (6 bases). Per the germline V gene, CDR1 is LNHDA and CDR2 is SQIVND (reference sequence). Trimming took 5 bases from V and 3 from J, leaving 14 bases between them. The CDR3 extends over 15 amino acids.

Here the CDR3 DNA reads TGTGCCAGGCTGGGACTAGCGGGAGTTCGGTACAATGAGCAGTTCTTC. Protein: CARLGLAGVRYNEQFF. The rearrangement joins TRBV28 to TRBJ2-1; 14 bases fit TRBD2. V shed 9 bases, J shed 4 bases, and the junction held 8 bases outside the gene matches. The CDR3 covers 16 residues. Per the germline V gene, CDR1 is MDHEN and CDR2 is SYDVKM.

This clone came up a few times. The CDR3 is CSARQGNTIYF. CDR3 DNA sequence: TGCAGTGCCCGACAGGGAAACACCATATATTTT. V and J are TRBV20-1 and TRBJ1-3; TRBD1 might be the D (5 bases). Trimming removed 6 bases at V and 4 bases at J, with 7 bases between. Per the germline V gene, CDR1 is DFQATT and CDR2 is SNEGSKA (reference sequence). The CDR3 is 11 residues long.

The chain joins TRBV5-5 to TRBJ1-2; no reliable D call. CDR1 and CDR2 from the germline V gene are SGHKS and YYEKEE (reference sequence). CDR3 length equals 14 residues. V was cut by 4 bases and J by 6 bases, with 16 bases left in between. CDR3 sequence: CASSPSSEGDGYTF. DNA for the CDR3: TGTGCCAGCAGCCCCTCGTCGGAGGGAGATGGCTACACCTTC.

V and J are TRBV23-1 and TRBJ1-1; D possibly corresponds to TRBD1 (5 bases). TRBV23-1 is recorded as an ORF, its role being uncertain. CDR3 length equals 16 residues. Trimming cost V 8 bases and J 0 bases, with 19 bases left between them. The CDR3 here is CASGRRGFLMNTEAFF. The CDR3 nucleotides are TGCGCCAGCGGCCGGCGGGGGTTCCTCATGAACACTGAAGCTTTCTTT.

The J gene is TRBJ2-5, the V gene TRBV28; D not certain. Germline values: CDR1 MDHEN, CDR2 SYDVKM. Trimming cost V 7 bases and J 4 bases, with 13 bases left between them. CDR3 length: 13 amino acids. The CDR3 protein is CASTAPPGETQYF. CDR3 DNA: TGTGCCAGCACCGCACCTCCGGGAGAGACCCAGTACTTC.

The chain has TRBV27 and TRBJ1-2; 7 bases match TRBD1. The germline gives CDR1 MNHEY, CDR2 SMNVEV (reference sequence). The CDR3 is 14 amino acids. Losses at the gene ends were 6 bases for V and 4 bases for J; bases not matched to a gene: 8. This CDR3 reads CASSSRGQLYGYTF. CDR3 sequence (DNA): TGTGCCAGCAGCTCCCGGGGACAGCTCTATGGCTACACCTTC.

The chain joins TRBV5-6 to TRBJ2-1, with a possible D match to TRBD2 (5 bases). The V end lost 0 bases, the J end lost 11 bases, and 9 bases lay between the germline ends. The CDR3 length is 12 residues. Germline V gene sequence: CDR1 SGHDT, CDR2 YYEEEE. The CDR3 region has the DNA TGTGCCAGCAGCTTGGTCCGGGAACAGCAGTTCTTC. It yields the protein CASSLVREQQFF.

The genes are TRBV7-9 and TRBJ2-1; D is unresolved. This CDR3 spans 12 amino acids. V shed 5 bases and J shed 8 bases, with 10 bases lying between them. The germline V gene has CDR1 SEHNR and CDR2 FQNEAQ (reference sequence). Here the CDR3 DNA reads TGTGCCAGCAGCAAATTCGTCTATGAGCAGTTCTTC. Translating it yields CASSKFVYEQFF.

This clone showed up just a few times. The sample contains more than one DNA sequence encoding this CDR3. This sequence joins TRBV28 and TRBJ1-5, with D possibly TRBD1 on 5 matching bases. Germline V gene data show CDR1 as MDHEN and CDR2 as SYDVKM. The CDR3 sequence is 14 residues long. The V and J ends lost 6 bases and 0 bases respectively, with 9 bases between them. The CDR3 protein is CASSLTDSNQPQHF. The CDR3 nucleotides are TGTGCCAGCAGCCTGACAGATAGCAATCAGCCCCAGCATTTT.

This chain uses TRBV12-3 or TRBV12-4 with TRBJ2-4, with 7 bases identical to TRBD1. V was clipped by 2 bases and J by 10 bases; unmatched bases: 5. This CDR3 comprises 13 residues. In DNA form, the CDR3 reads TGTGCCAGCAGTTTACGGGGACAGTTAATTCAGTACTTC. Translating it yields CASSLRGQLIQYF.

The chain uses TRBV12-3 or TRBV12-4 and TRBJ1-1; D might be TRBD1 (6 bases). Trimming removed 5 bases at V and 6 bases at J, with 10 bases between. This CDR3 is 12 amino acids long. CDR3 DNA: TGTGCCAGCAGTCCACAGGGCTCTGAAGCTTTCTTT. Residues: CASSPQGSEAFF.

J is TRBJ2-1 and V is TRBV4-1; 9 bases agree with TRBD2. Trimming took 3 bases from V and 5 from J; bases not matched to a gene: 8. The CDR3 totals 16 residues. Germline CDR1 and CDR2: MGHRA and YSYEKL. The CDR3 sequence: CASSQYEGLANNEQFF. CDR3 nucleotides: TGCGCCAGCAGCCAGTATGAGGGACTAGCCAACAATGAGCAGTTCTTC.

V is TRBV28 and J is TRBJ1-3; the match to TRBD1 covers 7 bases. Per germline, CDR1 MDHEN and CDR2 SYDVKM. Germline trimming cut 7 bases from V and 2 bases from J; bases unmatched to any gene: 5. The CDR3 runs 14 residues. Here the CDR3 DNA reads TGTGCCAGCAATTCAGGGGGAGCTGGAAACACCATATATTTT. It specifies CASNSGGAGNTIYF.

The chain recombines TRBV7-9 with TRBJ2-5; D might be TRBD1 (6 bases). Trimming took off 5 bases at V and 1 base at J, with 8 bases between the two ends. Germline lookup yields CDR1 SEHNR and CDR2 FQNEAQ (reference sequence). The CDR3 consists of 13 residues. Here the CDR3 reads CASSRTAQETQYF. The DNA of the CDR3 is TGTGCCAGCAGCCGGACAGCCCAAGAGACCCAGTACTTC.

V usage is TRBV21-1 and J usage is TRBJ1-2; TRBD1, the table's D call, was not compared with the DNA. TRBV21-1 is given as a pseudogene. The CDR3 contains 14 residues. The CDR3 reads CASSEQFANYGYTF. CDR3 bases: TGTGCCAGCAGCGAACAATTTGCAAACTATGGCTACACCTTC.

The J gene is TRBJ2-3, the V gene TRBV9; 7 bases agree with TRBD1. This CDR3 contains 17 residues. V lost 3 bases to trimming and J lost 5 bases; unmatched junction nucleotides: 15. Germline V gene data show CDR1 as SGDLS and CDR2 as YYNGEE. Written as DNA, the CDR3 is TGTGCCAGCAGCGCCAAAGGACAGGCCCCGGAGGTAGATACGCAGTATTTT. This encodes CASSAKGQAPEVDTQYF.

V and J are TRBV4-1 and TRBJ2-7, with TRBD1 identical over 7 bases. The germline gives CDR1 MGHRA, CDR2 YSYEKL. The CDR3 contains 14 residues. The trim removed 0 bases at V and 3 bases at J, leaving 2 bases unmatched. The CDR3: CASSQERGLYEQYF. The CDR3 nucleotides are TGCGCCAGCAGCCAAGAAAGGGGGCTCTACGAGCAGTACTTC.

The chain has TRBV6-5 and TRBJ2-2; perhaps TRBD2 as D (6 bases). The CDR3 sequence is 12 residues long. The germline V gene has CDR1 MNHEY and CDR2 SVGAGI. The V gene lost 10 bases and the J gene lost 5 bases, with 11 bases spanning the gap. The CDR3 DNA reads TGTGCCATCGGAGGGGTAACCGGGGAGCTGTTTTTT. Protein product: CAIGGVTGELFF.

The chain links TRBV10-1 to TRBJ2-1, with D possibly matching TRBD2 (6 bases). The V gene lost 4 bases and the J gene lost 5 bases, with 18 bases spanning the gap. Germline CDR1 WNHNN, CDR2 SYGVQD (reference sequence). The CDR3 extends over 16 amino acids. In DNA, the CDR3 is TGCGCCAGCAGTGGCCCAACGTCCGGGAGACACAATGAGCAGTTCTTC. Translating gives CASSGPTSGRHNEQFF.

The chain links TRBV7-9 to TRBJ1-5; D is unclear. Trimming removed 8 bases at V and 4 bases at J, with 9 bases between. The CDR3 has 12 residues. Germline V gene sequence: CDR1 SEHNR, CDR2 FQNEAQ (reference sequence). In DNA, the CDR3 is TGTGCCAGCTCGGGAGGGAATCAGCCCCAGCATTTT. It is translated as CASSGGNQPQHF.

The V gene is TRBV7-9, the J gene TRBJ2-1, with TRBD1 matching 9 bases. Germline V gives CDR1 SEHNR, CDR2 FQNEAQ (reference sequence). The CDR3 totals 14 residues. After removal of 4 bases from V and 7 bases from J, the junction contained 5 bases not matched to a gene. The CDR3 DNA reads TGTGCCAGCAGCTCCGGGACAGGGACGAATGAGCAGTTCTTC. Its translation: CASSSGTGTNEQFF.

V gene TRBV6-1 combines with J gene TRBJ2-3; TRBD2 agrees at 9 bases. Germline CDR1 reads MNHNS; CDR2 reads SASEGT. The CDR3 spans 16 residues. The J segment lost 7 bases and the V segment lost 2 bases, leaving 10 bases of the junction unmatched. CDR3 coding DNA: TGTGCCAGCAGTGAAAGGGGAGCGGGAGGACAATATACGCAGTATTTT. Amino acids: CASSERGAGGQYTQYF.

This rearrangement joins TRBV27 to TRBJ2-3, with 8 bases identical to TRBD1. Germline V CDR1 and CDR2: MNHEY, SMNVEV (reference sequence). After removal of 5 bases from V and 2 bases from J, the junction contained 6 bases not matched to a gene. The CDR3 runs to 15 residues. DNA of the CDR3: TGTGCCAGCAGTGGGGGACAGGCCTACACAGATACGCAGTATTTT. The encoded protein is CASSGGQAYTDTQYF.

This rearrangement joins TRBV12-3 or TRBV12-4 to TRBJ1-2, with 8 bases fitting TRBD1. The trim removed 6 bases at V and 6 bases at J, leaving 6 bases unmatched. The CDR3 has 13 residues. CDR3: CASRSDRGHGYTF. CDR3 nucleotide sequence: TGTGCCAGCAGGTCCGACAGGGGCCATGGCTACACCTTC.